This passage covers 20 T cell receptor beta chains from one sample sequenced in a study of post-analysis software for immune sequencing data. Study-wide results and caveats: TRBV5-6, TRBV5-1 and TRBV20-1 were among four or five TRBV segments more frequent in patients than controls.

Their recognized antigens are unknown. cDNA libraries of TCR beta carried unique molecular identifiers. TCRdb used MiXCR to reprocess the PCR reads, holding one entry per CDR3 protein. The sample records almost 700,000 distinct CDR3 sequences, 55% to 60% being singletons. Sample: blood. The receptors were sampled from a girl aged 2 to 9 with multiple sclerosis.

The chain couples TRBV6-1 to TRBJ1-1, with D possibly being TRBD1 (5 bases). The CDR3 contains 14 residues. In germline, CDR1 is MNHNS, CDR2 SASEGT. The V end was cut by 3 bases, the J end by 5 bases, with 13 bases between. In DNA form, the CDR3 reads TGTGCCAGCAGTGAGCAGGAGGAGGGGACTGAAGCTTTCTTT. Residues: CASSEQEEGTEAFF.

The J gene is TRBJ2-2, the V gene TRBV5-1, with 14 bases matching TRBD2. The junction had 2 bases not matched to a gene; V was cut back by 4 bases and J by 3 bases. This CDR3 spans 16 amino acids. CDR1 and CDR2 from the germline V gene are SGHRS and YFSETQ. CDR3 sequence reads: CASSPGLAGDTGELFF. DNA of the CDR3: TGCGCCAGCAGCCCGGGACTAGCGGGGGACACCGGGGAGCTGTTTTTT.

Worth noting for this clonotype: Mismatch with germline at one junction end may stem from a read error. The chain employs TRBV6-4 and TRBJ2-7, with D possibly being TRBD2 (6 bases). Germline loops: CDR1 MRHNA, CDR2 SNTAGT. The CDR3 consists of 15 residues. CDR3 amino acids: CTSSDSSGGCYEQYF. CDR3 DNA: TGTACCAGCAGTGACTCCTCCGGGGGTTGCTACGAGCAGTACTTC.

The chain recombines TRBV7-2 with TRBJ2-1; 7 bases are a match to TRBD1. Unmatched junction bases numbered 17, after V lost 4 bases and J lost 8 bases. The CDR3 length is 17 residues. CDR1 and CDR2 (germline): SGHTA, FQGNSA. CDR3 nucleotides: TGTGCCAGCAGCTGGACAGGCGCTAGGATGGGGTCTGATGAGCAGTTCTTC. Translated, it gives CASSWTGARMGSDEQFF.

Comments on this clonotype: A junction end diverges from the germline sequence, so it may reflect a read error. This chain uses TRBV29-1 with TRBJ1-2; no reliable D call. This CDR3 comprises 12 residues. The V gene's germline CDR1 is SQVTM and CDR2 ANQGSEA. DNA for the CDR3: TGCAGCGTTGAGGCCTACGTGTATGGCTGCACCTTC. It specifies CSVEAYVYGCTF.

This clonotype showed up just a few times. The chain carries TRBV7-3 and TRBJ2-5, with D perhaps being TRBD1 or TRBD2 (5 bases each). The J call may be in error: the DNA end matches TRBJ2-7 better. The V gene's germline CDR1 is SGHTA and CDR2 FQGTGA. The CDR3 consists of 14 residues. CDR3 sequence (DNA): TGTGCCAGCAGCGGCCGGGACGAGACCTACGAGCAGTACTTC. Encoded protein: CASSGRDETYEQYF.

Regarding this clonotype: One junction end does not reproduce the germline sequence, and a read error may be involved. V and J are TRBV25-1 and TRBJ1-2, with D perhaps TRBD1 (5 bases). Germline lookup yields CDR1 MGHDK and CDR2 SYGVNS. The CDR3 runs to 12 residues. This chain's CDR3 is CASGEGYGGYTF. CDR3 coding DNA: TGTGCCAGCGGTGAGGGGTACGGTGGCTACACCTTC.

This sequence joins TRBV12-3 or TRBV12-4 and TRBJ2-5; 10 bases fit TRBD2. V dropped 3 bases and J dropped 1; count of bases not matched to a gene: 11. The length of the CDR3 is 18 residues. Written as DNA, the CDR3 is TGTGCCAGCAGTTTTAGGTTGCAAGCGGGGGGGCCCCAAGAGACCCAGTACTTC. This gives the protein CASSFRLQAGGPQETQYF.

The chain employs TRBV4-3 and TRBJ2-1, with 11 bases identical to TRBD1. Germline V lookup: CDR1 LGHNA, CDR2 YSLEER. The CDR3 extends over 18 amino acids. Trimming cost V 1 base and J 6 bases; bases outside gene matches: 11. CDR3 sequence reads: CASSQGTGGAGSINEQFF. CDR3 DNA sequence: TGCGCCAGCAGCCAAGGGACAGGGGGCGCGGGGTCAATCAATGAGCAGTTCTTC.

The rearrangement joins TRBV7-9 to TRBJ2-1, with D tentatively TRBD1 (6 bases). Trimming pared 5 bases from V and 0 bases from J, leaving 11 bases between. The CDR3 spans 15 residues. CDR1 and CDR2 (germline): SEHNR, FQNEAQ (reference sequence). DNA of the CDR3: TGTGCCAGCAGCCACCCAGGGGACTCCTACAATGAGCAGTTCTTC. Translating it yields CASSHPGDSYNEQFF.

The chain employs TRBV15 and TRBJ2-5; 10 bases agree with TRBD2. The CDR3 loop spans 13 amino acids. CDR1 and CDR2 (germline): LNHNV, YYDKDF (reference sequence). V lost 7 bases and J lost 4; bases outside the gene matches: 3. CDR3 sequence reads: CATITSGTETQYF. The CDR3 coding sequence is TGTGCCACCATCACTAGCGGGACAGAGACCCAGTACTTC.

The rearrangement links TRBV20-1 to TRBJ1-6; tentatively, D is TRBD1 (6 bases). This CDR3 contains 16 residues. Trimming took 3 bases from V and 0 from J, leaving 12 bases between them. CDR1 is DFQATT, CDR2 SNEGSKA, per germline (reference sequence). The CDR3 reads CSARGQSSSYNSPLHF. DNA for the CDR3: TGCAGTGCTAGGGGACAATCTAGCTCCTATAATTCACCCCTCCACTTT.

This clonotype has a single count. This chain uses TRBV20-1 with TRBJ2-3; 15 bases map to TRBD2. The V gene end was trimmed by 0 bases and the J gene end by 5 bases; junction bases not matched to a gene: 9. This CDR3 contains 18 residues. Germline CDR1 is DFQATT and CDR2 is SNEGSKA (reference sequence). The chain's CDR3 is CSARDHWTSGRAQDTQYF. CDR3 DNA: TGCAGTGCTAGAGATCACTGGACTAGCGGGAGGGCCCAAGATACGCAGTATTTT.

The chain uses TRBV29-1 and TRBJ1-2, with 7 bases matching TRBD1. The CDR3 consists of 13 residues. V shed 7 bases, J shed 5 bases, and the junction held 10 bases outside the gene matches. Germline CDR1 and CDR2: SQVTM and ANQGSEA. The CDR3 is CSADTGVGYGYTF. The CDR3 bases are TGCAGCGCCGATACAGGGGTTGGATATGGCTACACCTTC. Full variable domain (missing parts from reference TRBV29-1 and TRBJ1-2): SAVISQKPSRDICQRGTSLTIQCQVDSQVTMMFWYRQQPGQSLTLIATANQGSEATYESGFVIDKFPISRPNLTFSTLTVSNMSPEDSSIYLCSADTGVGYGYTFGSGTRLTVV.

The chain combines TRBV7-9 with TRBJ2-4, with 7 nucleotides matching TRBD1. Germline CDR1 reads SEHNR; CDR2 reads FQNEAQ (reference sequence). Trimming took 3 bases from V and 6 from J; bases not matched to a gene: 5. There are 14 residues in the CDR3. This chain's CDR3 is CASSLRGGRNIQYF. CDR3 sequence (DNA): TGTGCCAGCAGCTTGAGAGGGGGCCGAAACATTCAGTACTTC.

The V call is TRBV20-1, the J call TRBJ2-1; D remains ambiguous. In germline, CDR1 is DFQATT, CDR2 SNEGSKA (reference sequence). V was trimmed by 0 bases and J by 6 bases, leaving 15 bases between them. CDR3 length: 15 amino acids. The CDR3 DNA reads as TGCAGTGCTAGAGATCCAGCGAAGCCGGGCAATGAGCAGTTCTTC. Translated: CSARDPAKPGNEQFF.

V and J are TRBV20-1 and TRBJ2-1; D is possibly TRBD1 (5 bases). The V gene's germline CDR1 is DFQATT and CDR2 SNEGSKA (reference sequence). This CDR3 has 14 amino acids. V lost 0 bases to trimming and J lost 7 bases, with 13 bases between them. The DNA of the CDR3 is TGCAGTGCTAGAGAGCCAGGGTATTTTAATGAGCAGTTCTTC. This sequence encodes CSAREPGYFNEQFF.

This rearrangement joins TRBV12-3 or TRBV12-4 to TRBJ1-1; D not resolved. The CDR3 has 15 residues. Trimming took off 7 bases at V and 4 bases at J, with 19 bases between the two ends. The CDR3 is CASTPRLVSATEAFF. The CDR3 coding sequence is TGTGCCAGCACTCCCAGGTTGGTTAGCGCCACTGAAGCTTTCTTT.

This clonotype was detected a few times. The V and J genes are TRBV4-1 and TRBJ2-1; 7 bases agree with TRBD2. V was pared by 1 base and J by 7 bases, with 7 bases of the junction left unmatched. This CDR3 contains 15 residues. CDR1 MGHRA and CDR2 YSYEKL come from the germline V gene. CDR3 residues: CASSQVQGGENEQFF. As DNA, the CDR3 is TGCGCCAGCAGCCAAGTCCAGGGAGGGGAGAATGAGCAGTTCTTC.

There are a few counts of this clonotype. V usage is TRBV6-5 and J usage is TRBJ2-5; D call uncertain. The CDR3 sequence is 14 residues long. Germline V lookup: CDR1 MNHEY, CDR2 SVGAGI. V was clipped by 5 bases and J by 4 bases, with 14 bases between them. As DNA, the CDR3 is TGTGCCAGCAGTCCCTGGCGGACCGGAGAGACCCAGTACTTC. It is translated as CASSPWRTGETQYF.